One and the same sample provided the 21 T cell receptor beta chains below, sequenced in a study of OX40 agonist ivuxolimab in advanced cancers. Profiled with immunoSEQ multiplex PCR; TCRdb holds only in-frame clones, not every one. The sample gives approximately 58,000 clones, over 80% of which show up once; under 3.5% is in the top ten. Sequencing used CD4+ or CD8+ T cells sorted from blood, obtained in a trial of the OX40 agonist ivuxolimab. The receptors come from an adult with an advanced solid tumor such as melanoma, head and neck, liver or kidney cancer.

The V gene is TRBV15, the J gene TRBJ2-1; perhaps TRBD1 as D (5 bases). The germline V gene has CDR1 LNHNV and CDR2 YYDKDF (reference sequence). The CDR3 loop spans 16 amino acids. The V end lost 0 bases, the J end lost 0 bases, and 9 bases lay between the germline ends. CDR3 sequence (DNA): TGTGCCACCAGCAGAGATAGGGGTAGCTCCTACAATGAGCAGTTCTTC. It encodes CATSRDRGSSYNEQFF.

The chain joins TRBV9 to TRBJ2-1; 8 nucleotides agree with TRBD2. CDR1 and CDR2 from the germline V gene are SGDLS and YYNGEE. This CDR3 is 20 amino acids long. Trimming took 3 bases from V and 4 from J; bases not matched to a gene: 21. CDR3 nucleotides: TGTGCCAGCAGCGGAGACCAGGGGACTAGTGGCCGGAGTTGGTACAATGAGCAGTTCTTC. As protein: CASSGDQGTSGRSWYNEQFF.

This chain links TRBV7-9 with TRBJ2-7, with TRBD2 identical over 14 bases. CDR3 length equals 18 residues. J was trimmed by 2 bases and V by 6 bases; bases with no gene match: 12. Per the germline V gene, CDR1 is SEHNR and CDR2 is FQNEAQ (reference sequence). The CDR3: CASSSPGLAGASPYEQYF. Here the CDR3 DNA reads TGTGCCAGCAGTTCACCGGGACTAGCGGGAGCCAGCCCCTACGAGCAGTACTTC. The full variable domain, its missing parts supplied by reference TRBV7-9 and TRBJ2-7, is DTGVSQNPRHKITKRGQNVTFRCDPISEHNRLYWYRQTLGQGPEFLTYFQNEAQLEKSRLLSDRFSAERPKGSFSTLEIQRTEQGDSAMYLCASSSPGLAGASPYEQYFGPGTRLTVT.

The chain uses TRBV9 and TRBJ1-2, with a possible D match to TRBD1 (5 bases). Germline V gene sequence: CDR1 SGDLS, CDR2 YYNGEE. The CDR3 spans 14 residues. Trimming took off 2 bases at V and 2 bases at J, with 10 bases between the two ends. The CDR3 spells CASSVLGANYGYTF. CDR3 nucleotides: TGTGCCAGCAGCGTCCTAGGGGCCAACTATGGCTACACCTTC.

The chain joins TRBV7-2 to TRBJ2-5; a possible D gene is TRBD1 (5 bases). Germline lookup yields CDR1 SGHTA and CDR2 FQGNSA. The V and J ends lost 6 bases and 5 bases respectively, with 19 bases between them. CDR3 length: 15 amino acids. In DNA form, the CDR3 reads TGTGCCAGCAGTGTGGGGCGAAGTTTTTGGGAGACCCAGTACTTC. It encodes CASSVGRSFWETQYF.

As DNA, the CDR3 is TGTGCCAGCAGCCTCTCCCGAGATCAGCCCCAGCATTTT. It yields the protein CASSLSRDQPQHF. The J gene is TRBJ1-5, the V gene TRBV14; D is ambiguous. The V gene's germline CDR1 is SGHDN and CDR2 FVKESK. The CDR3 runs 13 residues. Trimming took 4 bases from V and 5 from J, leaving 9 bases between them.

This sequence joins TRBV18 and TRBJ2-1; D possibly uses TRBD1 or TRBD2 (5 bases each). Germline V lookup: CDR1 KGHSH, CDR2 LQKENI. This CDR3 comprises 13 residues. Trimming cost V 3 bases and J 6 bases, with 9 bases left between them. The CDR3 reads CASSPGPANEQFF. In DNA, the CDR3 is TGTGCCAGCTCACCGGGACCAGCCAATGAGCAGTTCTTC.

V and J are TRBV7-9 and TRBJ2-3, with 9 nucleotides matching TRBD2. The CDR3 has 15 amino acids. V shed 5 bases and J 5 bases; nucleotides not matched to a gene: 8. Per the germline V gene, CDR1 is SEHNR and CDR2 is FQNEAQ (reference sequence). The DNA of the CDR3 is TGTGCCAGCAGCCCGCGGGGGGGTTCCGAAGATACGCAGTATTTT. Encoded protein: CASSPRGGSEDTQYF.

The gene calls are TRBV19 and TRBJ1-1; 9 bases align to TRBD1. The CDR3 runs 17 residues. The V and J ends lost 7 bases and 5 bases, in that order; junction bases with no gene match: 17. Germline values: CDR1 LNHDA, CDR2 SQIVND (reference sequence). CDR3 in amino acids: CASIPEGWGQGRTEAFF. DNA of the CDR3: TGTGCCAGTATCCCCGAAGGGTGGGGACAGGGTCGTACTGAAGCTTTCTTT.

A few counts support this clone. The chain couples TRBV2 to TRBJ1-5; possibly TRBD1 for D (5 bases). The germline CDR1 and CDR2 sequences are SNHLY and FYNNEI. V was trimmed by 6 bases and J by 5 bases, leaving 8 bases between them. CDR3 length: 12 amino acids. CDR3 sequence: CASRATDQPQHF. The CDR3, as DNA: TGTGCCAGCAGGGCGACAGATCAGCCCCAGCATTTT. The variable domain in full, completed from reference TRBV2 and TRBJ1-5, reads EPEVTQTPSHQVTQMGQEVILRCVPISNHLYFYWYRQILGQKVEFLVSFYNNEISEKSEIFDDQFSVERPDGSNFTLKIRSTKLEDSAMYFCASRATDQPQHFGDGTRLSIL.

This chain connects TRBV7-6 to TRBJ2-1; possibly TRBD1 for D (6 bases). The CDR3 loop spans 14 amino acids. V dropped 5 bases and J dropped 5 bases, with 13 bases sitting between them. Looked up from germline, CDR1 is SGHVS and CDR2 is FNYEAQ. CDR3 sequence: CASSTWDTNNEQFF. The CDR3 nucleotides read TGTGCCAGCAGCACCTGGGACACCAACAATGAGCAGTTCTTC.

The CDR3, as DNA: TGTGCCAGCAGTCCTGGGCCCGCCATCGCGAACACCGGGGAGCTGTTTTTT. This translates into CASSPGPAIANTGELFF. The V and J genes are TRBV7-8 and TRBJ2-2; D remains unclear. Trimming removed 6 bases from V and 0 bases from J, with 17 bases in between. The CDR3 consists of 17 residues. The V gene's germline CDR1 is SGHVS and CDR2 FQNEAQ.

J is TRBJ2-3 and V is TRBV7-2; no firm D call. Per germline, CDR1 SGHTA and CDR2 FQGNSA. Trimming took 0 bases from V and 6 from J, leaving 7 bases between them. This CDR3 region has 13 residues. CDR3: CASSLAPRDTQYF. DNA for the CDR3: TGTGCCAGCAGCTTAGCGCCCAGGGATACGCAGTATTTT.

V and J are TRBV2 and TRBJ1-5; no definite D call. The CDR3 runs to 13 residues. Germline-derived CDR1 and CDR2 are SNHLY and FYNNEI. The V and J ends lost 10 bases and 4 bases respectively, with 14 bases between them. The CDR3 sequence: CATTRQVNQPQHF. The CDR3 nucleotides are TGTGCCACTACCAGGCAGGTGAATCAGCCCCAGCATTTT.

V is TRBV10-3 and J is TRBJ2-1, with D perhaps matching TRBD1 or TRBD2 (5 bases each). V lost 10 bases and J 2 bases, leaving 15 bases between the germline ends. CDR1 and CDR2 (germline): ENHRY, SYGVKD. This CDR3 has 14 residues. The CDR3 sequence: CATQDSRAYNEQFF. As DNA, the CDR3 is TGTGCCACACAGGACTCGCGAGCCTACAATGAGCAGTTCTTC.

The chain links TRBV4-1 to TRBJ2-7; TRBD2 matches at 10 bases. Germline V gene sequence: CDR1 MGHRA, CDR2 YSYEKL. Unmatched junction bases numbered 11, after V lost 4 bases and J lost 2 bases. The CDR3 sequence is 17 residues long. The CDR3 reads CASSPRYLAGDTYEQYF. In DNA form, the CDR3 reads TGCGCCAGCAGCCCCCGCTACCTAGCGGGAGACACCTACGAGCAGTACTTC.

The chain carries TRBV18 and TRBJ2-2; 8 bases fit TRBD1. The V and J ends lost 2 bases and 3 bases, in that order; junction bases with no gene match: 11. The CDR3 has 18 residues. Germline CDR1 KGHSH, CDR2 LQKENI. CDR3 DNA sequence: TGTGCCAGCTCACCAAACCTCAGGGGGCCCGTGGACACCGGGGAGCTGTTTTTT. This encodes CASSPNLRGPVDTGELFF.

The V call is TRBV29-1, the J call TRBJ1-2, with D tentatively TRBD1 (5 bases). Germline-derived CDR1 and CDR2 are SQVTM and ANQGSEA. The CDR3 length is 13 residues. V was clipped by 7 bases and J by 1 base, with 13 bases between them. The CDR3 spells CSDDRIVNYGYTF. In DNA, the CDR3 is TGCAGCGATGACAGAATAGTTAACTATGGCTACACCTTC.

This chain connects TRBV5-8 to TRBJ2-7; 11 positions match TRBD1. Trimming took 4 bases from V and 2 from J; bases not matched to a gene: 2. The CDR3 totals 14 residues. Per germline, CDR1 SGHTS and CDR2 YDEGEE. The CDR3 DNA reads as TGTGCCAGCAGCCAGGGACAGGGGGCCTACGAGCAGTACTTC. Amino acids: CASSQGQGAYEQYF.

This clone has just one count. V is TRBV4-2 and J is TRBJ2-7; D may match TRBD1 or TRBD2 (5 bases each). V dropped 1 base and J dropped 3 bases, with 13 bases sitting between them. CDR3 length: 15 amino acids. Per the germline V gene, CDR1 is LGHNA and CDR2 is YNFKEQ. Here the CDR3 DNA reads TGTGCCAGCAGCCAAGCCTTGGGACCGGGCTACGAGCAGTACTTC. Translating gives CASSQALGPGYEQYF.

This rearrangement joins TRBV4-3 to TRBJ1-4; 9 bases fit TRBD1. Germline-derived CDR1 and CDR2 are LGHNA and YSLEER. CDR3 size: 16 residues. V gave up 2 bases and J gave up 7 bases; unmatched junction bases: 8. The CDR3 DNA reads TGCGCCAGCAGCCAATACCGGGGACAGGGAGGTGAAAAACTGTTTTTT. Encoded protein: CASSQYRGQGGEKLFF.